A selection of T cell receptor beta chains follows, all from one sample in a study of neurological immune-mediated disorders. Each CDR3 protein is one row after TCRdb ran MiXCR on the 5' RACE reads. This table has under 100,000 distinct CDR3 sequences, under 15% appearing once. The sequenced sample was PBMCs. All receptors come from a female donor with HTLV-1-associated myelopathy (HAM/TSP). Each CDR3 is given with its conserved first and last residue. A D gene is named only where the DNA matches it firmly. Rows may omit the clone size; those that give it use once, few, many or a size class.

TRBV5-1,TRBD1,many,TRBJ2-7,CASTPGGTGAVEQYF,TGCGCCAGCACCCCGGGAGGGACAGGGGCAGTCGAGCAGTACTTC
TRBV28,TRBD2,many,TRBJ2-3,CASSATRTSSGGDTDTQYF,TGTGCCAGCAGTGCCACCCGCACTTCTAGCGGGGGAGACACAGATACGCAGTATTTT
TRBV2,NA,NA,TRBJ2-2,CASRNREDTGELFF,TGTGCCAGCAGAAACAGGGAGGACACCGGGGAGCTGTTTTTT
TRBV6-2/TRBV6-3,NA,many,TRBJ2-7,CASSRDTLYEQYF,TGTGCCAGCAGCCGGGACACCCTCTACGAGCAGTACTTC
TRBV7-3,TRBD1,many,TRBJ1-6,CASSSSVRGQSPLHF,TGTGCCAGCAGCTCCAGTGTCAGGGGGCAGTCACCCCTCCACTTT
TRBV12-3/TRBV12-4,NA,many,TRBJ2-7,CASRRDRNFYEQYF,TGTGCCAGCAGAAGGGACCGGAACTTCTACGAGCAGTACTTC
TRBV6-5,NA,many,TRBJ1-1,CASSYSESRGEAFF,TGTGCCAGCAGTTACTCGGAGAGCAGGGGAGAAGCTTTCTTT
TRBV5-1,NA,many,TRBJ1-3,CASSFSGANTIYF,TGCGCCAGCAGCTTTTCCGGGGCAAACACCATATATTTT
TRBV20-1,NA,many,TRBJ2-3,CSARQDPSTDTQYF,TGCAGTGCTCGACAGGACCCTAGCACAGATACGCAGTATTTT
TRBV5-1,NA,many,TRBJ2-7,CASSLEGRYEQYF,TGCGCCAGCAGCTTGGAAGGGCGCTACGAGCAGTACTTC
TRBV4-1,NA,many,TRBJ2-3,CASSQRTGGGADTQYF,TGCGCCAGCAGCCAAAGGACCGGCGGGGGCGCAGATACGCAGTATTTT
TRBV28,NA,many,TRBJ2-1,CASSLYARGLNEQFF,TGTGCCAGCAGTTTATATGCACGGGGGCTTAATGAGCAGTTCTTC
TRBV5-1,NA,many,TRBJ1-5,CASSLEAGDQPQHF,TGCGCCAGCAGCTTGGAGGCAGGGGATCAGCCCCAGCATTTT
TRBV5-1,NA,many,TRBJ2-7,CASSLAMVYEQYF,TGCGCCAGCAGCTTGGCCATGGTCTACGAGCAGTACTTC
TRBV20-1,NA,many,TRBJ2-2,CSARGEAGGSTGELFF,TGCAGTGCTAGAGGGGAGGCAGGGGGTTCCACCGGGGAGCTGTTTTTT
TRBV20-1,NA,many,TRBJ2-3,CSARDTSSTDTQYF,TGCAGTGCTCGGGACACTTCTAGCACAGATACGCAGTATTTT
TRBV4-1,NA,many,TRBJ1-2,CASSQASAGEDGYTF,TGCGCCAGCAGCCAAGCTTCGGCAGGGGAGGATGGCTACACCTTC
TRBV19,NA,few,TRBJ1-1,CASRISGNTEAFF,TGTGCCAGTAGGATCAGCGGGAACACTGAAGCTTTCTTT
TRBV5-1,NA,many,TRBJ1-6,CASRLRGGGGGSYNSPLHF,TGCGCCAGCAGACTGAGGGGCGGGGGCGGCGGCTCCTATAATTCACCCCTCCACTTT
TRBV7-2,NA,many,TRBJ2-1,CASRHLPDRPSGDEQFF,TGTGCCAGCAGACACTTACCCGACAGGCCGTCCGGGGATGAGCAGTTCTTC
TRBV5-1,NA,many,TRBJ2-2,CASQTANTGELFF,TGCGCCAGCCAGACCGCGAACACCGGGGAGCTGTTTTTT
TRBV19,NA,NA,TRBJ2-1,CASSIAHEQFF,TGTGCCAGTAGTATAGCTCATGAGCAGTTCTTC
TRBV5-6,NA,NA,TRBJ2-3,CASSWQGLMAGTQYF,TGTGCCAGCAGCTGGCAGGGGTTGATGGCGGGGACGCAGTATTTT
TRBV12-3/TRBV12-4,TRBD1,many,TRBJ2-7,CASSRQGVSYEQYF,TGTGCCAGCAGCCGACAGGGGGTCTCCTACGAGCAGTACTTC